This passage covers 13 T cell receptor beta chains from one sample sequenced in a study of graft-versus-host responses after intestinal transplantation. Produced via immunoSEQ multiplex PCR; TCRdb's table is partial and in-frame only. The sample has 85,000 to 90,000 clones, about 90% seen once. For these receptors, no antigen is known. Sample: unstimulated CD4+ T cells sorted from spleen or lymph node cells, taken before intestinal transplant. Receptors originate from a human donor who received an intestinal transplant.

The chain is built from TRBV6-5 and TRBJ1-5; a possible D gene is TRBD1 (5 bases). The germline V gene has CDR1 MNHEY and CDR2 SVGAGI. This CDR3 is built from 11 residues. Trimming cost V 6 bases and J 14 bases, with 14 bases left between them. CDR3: CASRAVGGEHF. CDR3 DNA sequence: TGTGCCAGCAGGGCCGTGGGGGGGGAGCATTTT.

CDR3 nucleotide sequence: TGTGCCAGCAGTGAGCAGGACAGGCCAAATGAAAAACTGTTTTTT. Amino acid sequence: CASSEQDRPNEKLFF. V usage is TRBV25-1 and J usage is TRBJ1-4; 7 nucleotides align to TRBD1. Germline-derived CDR1 and CDR2 are MGHDK and SYGVNS. V shed 3 bases and J 5 bases; nucleotides not matched to a gene: 6. This CDR3 spans 15 amino acids.

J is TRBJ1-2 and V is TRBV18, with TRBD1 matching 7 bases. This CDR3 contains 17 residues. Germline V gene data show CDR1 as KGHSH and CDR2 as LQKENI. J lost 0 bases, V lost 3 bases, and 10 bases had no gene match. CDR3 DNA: TGTGCCAGCTCACCCGGACCGGGACAGTGGGCTAACTATGGCTACACCTTC. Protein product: CASSPGPGQWANYGYTF.

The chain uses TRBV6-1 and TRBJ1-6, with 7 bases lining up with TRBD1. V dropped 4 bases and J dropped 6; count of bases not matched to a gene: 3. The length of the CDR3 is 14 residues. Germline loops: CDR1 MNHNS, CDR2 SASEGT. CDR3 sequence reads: CASSGTGANSPLHF. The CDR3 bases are TGTGCCAGCAGTGGGACAGGCGCTAATTCACCCCTCCACTTT.

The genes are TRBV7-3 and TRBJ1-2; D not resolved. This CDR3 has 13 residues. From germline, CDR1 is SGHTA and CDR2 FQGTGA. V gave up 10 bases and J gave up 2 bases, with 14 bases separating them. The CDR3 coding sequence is TGTGCCACCCCCCGTGGGCGCAACTATGGCTACACCTTC. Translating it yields CATPRGRNYGYTF.

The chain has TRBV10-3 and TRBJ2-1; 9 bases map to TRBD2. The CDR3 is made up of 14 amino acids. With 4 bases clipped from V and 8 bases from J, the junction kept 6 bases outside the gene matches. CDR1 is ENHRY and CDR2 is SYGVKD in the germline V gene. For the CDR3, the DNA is TGTGCCATCAGTGGCGGGGGGGGGTCCGATGAGCAGTTCTTC. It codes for CAISGGGGSDEQFF.

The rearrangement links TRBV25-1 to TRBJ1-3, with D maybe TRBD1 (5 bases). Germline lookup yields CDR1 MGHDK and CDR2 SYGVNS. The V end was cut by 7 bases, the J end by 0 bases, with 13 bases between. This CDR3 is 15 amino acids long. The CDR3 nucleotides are TGTGCCAGCACCCCATCCGACAGCTCTGGAAACACCATATATTTT. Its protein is CASTPSDSSGNTIYF.

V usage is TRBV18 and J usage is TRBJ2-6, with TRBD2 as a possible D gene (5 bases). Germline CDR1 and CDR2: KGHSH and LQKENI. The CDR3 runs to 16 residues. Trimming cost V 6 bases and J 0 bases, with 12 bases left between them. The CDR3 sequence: CASSPAGYSGANVLTF. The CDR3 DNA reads TGTGCCAGCTCCCCCGCGGGTTACTCTGGGGCCAACGTCCTGACTTTC.

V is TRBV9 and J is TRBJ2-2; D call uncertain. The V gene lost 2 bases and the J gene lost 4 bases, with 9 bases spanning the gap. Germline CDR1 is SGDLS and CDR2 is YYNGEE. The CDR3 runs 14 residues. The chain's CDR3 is CASSVAPSTGELFF. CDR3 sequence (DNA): TGTGCCAGCAGCGTGGCCCCCTCCACCGGGGAGCTGTTTTTT.

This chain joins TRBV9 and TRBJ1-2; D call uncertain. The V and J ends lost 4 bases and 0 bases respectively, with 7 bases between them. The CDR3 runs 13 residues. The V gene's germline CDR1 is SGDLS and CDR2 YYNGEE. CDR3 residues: CASSPQSNYGYTF. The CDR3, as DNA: TGTGCCAGCAGCCCACAGTCTAACTATGGCTACACCTTC.

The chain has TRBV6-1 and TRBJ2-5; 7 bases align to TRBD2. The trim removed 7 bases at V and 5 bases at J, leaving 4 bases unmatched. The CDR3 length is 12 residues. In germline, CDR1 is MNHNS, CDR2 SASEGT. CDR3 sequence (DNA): TGTGCCAGCACCGGGGGGTGGGAGACCCAGTACTTC. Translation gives CASTGGWETQYF.

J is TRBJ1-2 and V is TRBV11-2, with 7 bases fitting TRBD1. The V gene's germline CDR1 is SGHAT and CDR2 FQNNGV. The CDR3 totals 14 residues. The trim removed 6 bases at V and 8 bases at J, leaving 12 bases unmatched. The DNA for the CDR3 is TGTGCCAGCAGGCCGGGGACAGCGAAACGCGGCTACACCTTC. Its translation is CASRPGTAKRGYTF.

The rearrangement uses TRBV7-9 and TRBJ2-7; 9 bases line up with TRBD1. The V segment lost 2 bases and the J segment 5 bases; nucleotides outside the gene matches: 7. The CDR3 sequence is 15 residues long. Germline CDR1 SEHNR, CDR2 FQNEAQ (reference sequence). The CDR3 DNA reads TGTGCCAGCAGCTTATCCGGACAGGGGAACCACGAGCAGTACTTC. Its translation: CASSLSGQGNHEQYF.